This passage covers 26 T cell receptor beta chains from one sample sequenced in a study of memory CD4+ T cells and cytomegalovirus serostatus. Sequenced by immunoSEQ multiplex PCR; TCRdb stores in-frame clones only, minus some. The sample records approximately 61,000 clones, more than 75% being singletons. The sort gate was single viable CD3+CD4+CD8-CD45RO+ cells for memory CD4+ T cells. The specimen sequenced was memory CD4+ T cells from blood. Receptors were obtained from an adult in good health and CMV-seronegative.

CDR3 amino acids: CASSFDMRTDQPQHF. DNA of the CDR3: TGTGCCAGCAGTTTTGATATGCGGACTGATCAGCCCCAGCATTTT. V usage is TRBV5-4 and J usage is TRBJ1-5, with D uncertain. CDR1 and CDR2 from the germline V gene are SGHNT and YYREEE (reference sequence). There are 15 residues in the CDR3. V was shortened by 5 bases and J by 5 bases, with 17 bases between the two germline ends. The full variable domain, its missing parts supplied by reference TRBV5-4 and TRBJ1-5, is ETGVTQSPTHLIKTRGQQVTLRCSSQSGHNTVSWYQQALGQGPQFIFQYYREEENGRGNFPPRFSGLQFPNYSSELNVNALELDDSALYLCASSFDMRTDQPQHFGDGTRLSIL.

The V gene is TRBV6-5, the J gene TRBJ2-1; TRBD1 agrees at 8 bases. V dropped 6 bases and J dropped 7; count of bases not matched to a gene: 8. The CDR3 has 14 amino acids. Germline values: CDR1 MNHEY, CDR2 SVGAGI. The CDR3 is CASSSPGQANEQFF. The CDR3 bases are TGTGCCAGCAGCTCGCCGGGACAGGCGAATGAGCAGTTCTTC.

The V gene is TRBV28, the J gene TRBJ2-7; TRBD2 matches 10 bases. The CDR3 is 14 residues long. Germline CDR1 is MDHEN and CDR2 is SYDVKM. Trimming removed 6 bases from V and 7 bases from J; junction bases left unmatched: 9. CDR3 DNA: TGTGCCAGCAGACCCGGGACTAGCGATGGGGAGCAGTACTTC. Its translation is CASRPGTSDGEQYF.

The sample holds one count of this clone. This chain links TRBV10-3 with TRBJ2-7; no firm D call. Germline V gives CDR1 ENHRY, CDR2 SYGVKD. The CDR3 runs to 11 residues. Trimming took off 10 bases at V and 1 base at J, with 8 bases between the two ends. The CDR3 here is CATHESYEQYF. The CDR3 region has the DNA TGTGCCACCCACGAATCCTACGAGCAGTACTTC.

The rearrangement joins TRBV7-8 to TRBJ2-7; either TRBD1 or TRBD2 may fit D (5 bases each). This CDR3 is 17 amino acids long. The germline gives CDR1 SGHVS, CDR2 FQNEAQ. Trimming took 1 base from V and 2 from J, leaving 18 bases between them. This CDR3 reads CASSLEVGLGETYEQYF. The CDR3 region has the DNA TGTGCCAGCAGCTTAGAAGTAGGGCTGGGGGAAACCTACGAGCAGTACTTC.

CDR3 sequence reads: CASSLLAELAKNIQYF. CDR3 in DNA: TGTGCCAGCAGTTTATTAGCGGAGTTAGCCAAAAACATTCAGTACTTC. The genes are TRBV28 and TRBJ2-4; tentative D call: TRBD2 (6 bases). The CDR3 contains 16 residues. Germline V gene sequence: CDR1 MDHEN, CDR2 SYDVKM. Deletions cut 1 base from V and 0 bases from J, with 10 bases between.

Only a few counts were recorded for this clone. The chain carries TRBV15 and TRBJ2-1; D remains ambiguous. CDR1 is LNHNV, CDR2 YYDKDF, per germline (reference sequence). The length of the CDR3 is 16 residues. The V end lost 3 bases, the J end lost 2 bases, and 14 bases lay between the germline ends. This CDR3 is CATSSHLPSTYNEQFF. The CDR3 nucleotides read TGTGCCACCAGCAGCCATCTCCCCTCTACCTACAATGAGCAGTTCTTC.

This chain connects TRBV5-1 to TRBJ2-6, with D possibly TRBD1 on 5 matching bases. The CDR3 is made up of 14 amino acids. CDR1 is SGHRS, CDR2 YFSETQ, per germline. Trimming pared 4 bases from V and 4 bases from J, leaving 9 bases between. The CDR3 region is CASSPTVGANVLTF. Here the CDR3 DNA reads TGCGCCAGCAGCCCGACAGTCGGGGCCAACGTCCTGACTTTC. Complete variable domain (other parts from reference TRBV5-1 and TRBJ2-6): KAGVTQTPRYLIKTRGQQVTLSCSPISGHRSVSWYQQTPGQGLQFLFEYFSETQRNKGNFPGRFSGRQFSNSRSEMNVSTLELGDSALYLCASSPTVGANVLTFGAGSRLTVL.

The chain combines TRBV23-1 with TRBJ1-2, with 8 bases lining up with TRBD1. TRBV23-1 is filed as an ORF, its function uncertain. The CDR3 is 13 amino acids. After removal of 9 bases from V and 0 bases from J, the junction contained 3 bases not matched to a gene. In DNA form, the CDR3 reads TGCGCCAGTACAGGGGGTCCTAACTATGGCTACACCTTC. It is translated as CASTGGPNYGYTF.

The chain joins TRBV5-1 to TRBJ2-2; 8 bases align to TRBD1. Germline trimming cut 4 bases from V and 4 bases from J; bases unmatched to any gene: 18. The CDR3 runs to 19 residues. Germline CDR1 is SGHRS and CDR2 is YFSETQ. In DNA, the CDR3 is TGCGCCAGCAGCCCGATTGGGCTCGACAGGGGTCATTTCACCGGGGAGCTGTTTTTT. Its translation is CASSPIGLDRGHFTGELFF. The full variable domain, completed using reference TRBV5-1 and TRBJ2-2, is KAGVTQTPRYLIKTRGQQVTLSCSPISGHRSVSWYQQTPGQGLQFLFEYFSETQRNKGNFPGRFSGRQFSNSRSEMNVSTLELGDSALYLCASSPIGLDRGHFTGELFFGEGSRLTVL.

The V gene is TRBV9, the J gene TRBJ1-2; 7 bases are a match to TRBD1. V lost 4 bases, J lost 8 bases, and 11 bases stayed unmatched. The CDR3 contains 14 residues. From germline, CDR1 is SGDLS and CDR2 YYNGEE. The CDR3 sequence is CASSPRQGVGGYTF. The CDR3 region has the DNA TGTGCCAGCAGCCCTCGACAGGGAGTCGGGGGCTACACCTTC.

Written as DNA, the CDR3 is TGTGCCAGCCGGGACCAGGGGGCTATCGGGGAGCTGTTTTTT. The encoded protein is CASRDQGAIGELFF. This chain links TRBV11-1 with TRBJ2-2; TRBD1 matches at 8 bases. CDR1 is SGHAT and CDR2 is FQDESV in the germline V gene (reference sequence). The CDR3 totals 14 residues. Trimming cost V 8 bases and J 7 bases; bases outside gene matches: 9.

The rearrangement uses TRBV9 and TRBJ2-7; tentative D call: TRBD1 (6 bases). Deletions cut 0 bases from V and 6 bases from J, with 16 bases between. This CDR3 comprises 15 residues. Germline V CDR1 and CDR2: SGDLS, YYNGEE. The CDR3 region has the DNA TGTGCCAGCAGCGTAGGCCCCTTACAGGGCGGCGAGCAGTACTTC. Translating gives CASSVGPLQGGEQYF.

In nucleotides, the CDR3 is TGTGCCAGCCCCCCAGTGGGCCGGACTGGTACGCAGTATTTT. Translated, it gives CASPPVGRTGTQYF. The chain couples TRBV6-1 to TRBJ2-3; perhaps TRBD2 as D (5 bases). Germline CDR1 and CDR2: MNHNS and SASEGT. V lost 8 bases, J lost 8 bases, and 20 bases lay in between. The CDR3 runs 14 residues.

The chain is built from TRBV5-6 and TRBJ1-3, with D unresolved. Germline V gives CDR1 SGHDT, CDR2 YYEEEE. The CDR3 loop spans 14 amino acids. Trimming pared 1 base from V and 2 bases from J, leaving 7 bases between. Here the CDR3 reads CASSLYGAGNTIYF. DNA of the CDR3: TGTGCCAGCAGCTTGTATGGGGCTGGAAACACCATATATTTT.

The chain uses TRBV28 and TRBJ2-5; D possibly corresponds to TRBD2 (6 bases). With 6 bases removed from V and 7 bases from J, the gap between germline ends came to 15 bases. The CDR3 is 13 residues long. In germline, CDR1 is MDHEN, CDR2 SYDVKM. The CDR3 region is CASSRTLGGTQYF. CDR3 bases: TGTGCCAGCAGCCGGACCCTCGGGGGGACCCAGTACTTC.

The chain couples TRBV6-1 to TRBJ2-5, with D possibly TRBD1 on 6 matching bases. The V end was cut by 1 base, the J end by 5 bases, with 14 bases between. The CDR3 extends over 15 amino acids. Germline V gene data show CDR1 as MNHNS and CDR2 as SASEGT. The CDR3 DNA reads TGTGCCAGCAGTGAAGGTTCAGGGGAGTTGGAGACCCAGTACTTC. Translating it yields CASSEGSGELETQYF.

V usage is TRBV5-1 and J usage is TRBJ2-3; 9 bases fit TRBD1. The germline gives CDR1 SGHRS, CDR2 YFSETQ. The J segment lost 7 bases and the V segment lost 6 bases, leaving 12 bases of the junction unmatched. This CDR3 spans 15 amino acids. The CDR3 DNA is TGCGCCAGCAACCTCCAGGGACAGGGTAGGAATACGCAGTATTTT. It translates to CASNLQGQGRNTQYF.

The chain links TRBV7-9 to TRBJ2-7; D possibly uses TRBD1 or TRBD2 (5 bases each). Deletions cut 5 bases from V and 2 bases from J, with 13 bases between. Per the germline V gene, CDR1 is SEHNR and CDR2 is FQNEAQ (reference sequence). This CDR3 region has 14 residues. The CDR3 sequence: CASSPWDRTYEQYF. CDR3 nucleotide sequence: TGTGCCAGCAGCCCTTGGGACCGCACCTACGAGCAGTACTTC.

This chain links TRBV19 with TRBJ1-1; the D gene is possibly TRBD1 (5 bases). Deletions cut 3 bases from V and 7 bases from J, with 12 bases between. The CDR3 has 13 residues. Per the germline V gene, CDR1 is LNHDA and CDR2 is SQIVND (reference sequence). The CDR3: CASSIKRGVEAFF. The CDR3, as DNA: TGTGCCAGTAGTATTAAAAGGGGTGTTGAAGCTTTCTTT.

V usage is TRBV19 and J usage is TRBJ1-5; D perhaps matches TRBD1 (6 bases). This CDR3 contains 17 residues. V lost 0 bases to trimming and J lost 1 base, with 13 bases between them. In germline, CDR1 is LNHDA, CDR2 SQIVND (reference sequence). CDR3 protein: CASSIETGGHSNQPQHF. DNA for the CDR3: TGTGCCAGTAGTATAGAGACGGGGGGGCACAGCAATCAGCCCCAGCATTTT.

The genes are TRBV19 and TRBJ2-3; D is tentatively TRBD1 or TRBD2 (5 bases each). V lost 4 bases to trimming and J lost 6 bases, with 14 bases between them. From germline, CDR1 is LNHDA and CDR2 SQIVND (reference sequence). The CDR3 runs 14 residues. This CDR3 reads CASSKGLGDDTQYF. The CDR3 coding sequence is TGTGCCAGTAGTAAGGGCTTAGGGGACGATACGCAGTATTTT.

The CDR3 nucleotides are TGTGCCAGCAGTGCCCAAGGAAACACCATATATTTT. Amino acid sequence: CASSAQGNTIYF. This chain joins TRBV6-1 and TRBJ1-3, with D hard to call. Trimming took 4 bases from V and 4 from J, leaving 5 bases between them. This CDR3 is built from 12 residues. Germline loops: CDR1 MNHNS, CDR2 SASEGT.

The CDR3 reads CASTPGGGAYVEQYF. The CDR3 DNA reads as TGTGCCAGCACCCCCGGAGGGGGGGCCTACGTCGAGCAGTACTTC. V gene TRBV9 combines with J gene TRBJ2-7, with D possibly being TRBD2 (7 bases). V lost 6 bases and J lost 6, with 22 bases in between. The CDR3 covers 15 residues. Germline CDR1 and CDR2: SGDLS and YYNGEE.

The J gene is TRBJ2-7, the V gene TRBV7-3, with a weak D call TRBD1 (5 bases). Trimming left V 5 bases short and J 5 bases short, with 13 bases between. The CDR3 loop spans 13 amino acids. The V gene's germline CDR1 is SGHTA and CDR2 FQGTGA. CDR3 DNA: TGTGCCAGCAGCAAGGGGATGGAAAACGAGCAGTACTTC. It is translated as CASSKGMENEQYF.

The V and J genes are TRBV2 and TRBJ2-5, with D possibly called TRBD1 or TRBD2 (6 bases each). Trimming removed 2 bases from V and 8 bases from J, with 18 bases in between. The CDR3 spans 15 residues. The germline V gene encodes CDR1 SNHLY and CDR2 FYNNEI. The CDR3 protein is CASSESGAGPETQYF. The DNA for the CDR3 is TGTGCCAGCAGTGAATCGGGGGCGGGCCCAGAAACCCAGTACTTC.